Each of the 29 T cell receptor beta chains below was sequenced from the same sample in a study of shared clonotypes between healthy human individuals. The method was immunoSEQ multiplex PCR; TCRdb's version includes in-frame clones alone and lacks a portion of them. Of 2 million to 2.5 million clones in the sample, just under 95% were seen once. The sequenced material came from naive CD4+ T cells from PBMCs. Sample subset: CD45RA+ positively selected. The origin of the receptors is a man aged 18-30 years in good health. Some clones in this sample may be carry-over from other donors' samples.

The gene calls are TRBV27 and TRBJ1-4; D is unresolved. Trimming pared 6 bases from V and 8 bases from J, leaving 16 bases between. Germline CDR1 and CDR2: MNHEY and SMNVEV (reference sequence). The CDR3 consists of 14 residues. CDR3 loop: CASRQQFPEEKLFF. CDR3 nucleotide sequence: TGTGCCAGCAGACAACAGTTCCCCGAAGAAAAACTGTTTTTT.

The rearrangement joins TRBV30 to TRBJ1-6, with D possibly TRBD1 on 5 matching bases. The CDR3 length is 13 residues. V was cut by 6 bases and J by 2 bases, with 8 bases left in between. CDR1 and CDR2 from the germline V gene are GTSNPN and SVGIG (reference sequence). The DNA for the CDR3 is TGTGCCTGTCGGGGGGCCTATAATTCACCCCTCCACTTT. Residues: CACRGAYNSPLHF.

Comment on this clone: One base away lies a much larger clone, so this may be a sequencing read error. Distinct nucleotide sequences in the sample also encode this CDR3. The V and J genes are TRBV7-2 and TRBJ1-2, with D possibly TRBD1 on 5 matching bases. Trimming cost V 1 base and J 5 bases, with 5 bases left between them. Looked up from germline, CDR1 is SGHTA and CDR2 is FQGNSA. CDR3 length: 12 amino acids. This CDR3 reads CASSLEGYGYTF. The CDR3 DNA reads TGTGCCAGCAGCTTAGAGGGGTATGGCTACACCTTC.

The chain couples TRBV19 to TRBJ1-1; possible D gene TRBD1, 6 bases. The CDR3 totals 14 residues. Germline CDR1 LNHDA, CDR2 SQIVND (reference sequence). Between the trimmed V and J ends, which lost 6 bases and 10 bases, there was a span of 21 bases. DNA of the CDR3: TGTGCCAGTAGAACCGAGGGGGGGGTAAAAGGAGCTTTCTTT. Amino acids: CASRTEGGVKGAFF.

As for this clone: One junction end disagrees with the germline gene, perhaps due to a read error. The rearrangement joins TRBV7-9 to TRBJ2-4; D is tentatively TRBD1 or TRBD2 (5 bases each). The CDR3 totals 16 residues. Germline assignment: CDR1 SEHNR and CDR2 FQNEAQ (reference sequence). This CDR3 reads CASSQDSGTTKNIQYF. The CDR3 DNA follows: TGCGCCAGCAGCCAAGATTCGGGGACGACCAAAAACATTCAGTACTTC.

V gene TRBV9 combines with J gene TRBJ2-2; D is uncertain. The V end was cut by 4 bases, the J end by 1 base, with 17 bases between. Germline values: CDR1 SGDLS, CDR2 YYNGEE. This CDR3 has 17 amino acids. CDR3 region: CASSNPRARRNTGELFF. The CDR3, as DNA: TGTGCCAGCAGCAACCCTAGGGCCAGGCGGAACACCGGGGAGCTGTTTTTT.

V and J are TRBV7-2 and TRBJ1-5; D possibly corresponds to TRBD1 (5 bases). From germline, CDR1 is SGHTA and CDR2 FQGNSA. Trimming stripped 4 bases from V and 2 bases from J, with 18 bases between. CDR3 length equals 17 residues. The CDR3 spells CASSSTGTLIGNQPQHF. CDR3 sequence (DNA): TGTGCCAGCAGCTCGACGGGGACCCTCATCGGCAATCAGCCCCAGCATTTT.

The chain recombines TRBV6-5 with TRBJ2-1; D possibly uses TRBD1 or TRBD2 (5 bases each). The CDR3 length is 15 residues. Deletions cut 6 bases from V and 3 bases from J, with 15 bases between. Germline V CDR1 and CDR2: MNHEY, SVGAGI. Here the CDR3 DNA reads TGTGCCAGCAGCCCCCGTGGGACGGTCTACAATGAGCAGTTCTTC. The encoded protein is CASSPRGTVYNEQFF.

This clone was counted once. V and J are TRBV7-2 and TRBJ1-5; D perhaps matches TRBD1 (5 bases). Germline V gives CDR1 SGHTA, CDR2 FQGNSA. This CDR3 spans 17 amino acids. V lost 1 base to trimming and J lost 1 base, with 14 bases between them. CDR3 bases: TGTGCCAGCAGCTTAGTCGGGGGTGTCATGAGCAATCAGCCCCAGCATTTT. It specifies CASSLVGGVMSNQPQHF.

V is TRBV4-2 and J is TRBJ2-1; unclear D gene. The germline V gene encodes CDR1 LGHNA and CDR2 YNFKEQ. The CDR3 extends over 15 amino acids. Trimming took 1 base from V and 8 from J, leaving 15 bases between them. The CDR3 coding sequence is TGTGCCAGCAGCCAAGCCGGGCTAGTAGTTCATGAGCAGTTCTTC. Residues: CASSQAGLVVHEQFF.

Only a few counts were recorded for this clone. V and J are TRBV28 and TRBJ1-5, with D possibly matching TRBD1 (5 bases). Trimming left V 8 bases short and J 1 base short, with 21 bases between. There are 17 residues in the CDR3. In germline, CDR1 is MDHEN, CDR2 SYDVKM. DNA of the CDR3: TGTGCCAGCCGCGGAACTGAGGGGATTTGGAGCAATCAGCCCCAGCATTTT. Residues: CASRGTEGIWSNQPQHF.

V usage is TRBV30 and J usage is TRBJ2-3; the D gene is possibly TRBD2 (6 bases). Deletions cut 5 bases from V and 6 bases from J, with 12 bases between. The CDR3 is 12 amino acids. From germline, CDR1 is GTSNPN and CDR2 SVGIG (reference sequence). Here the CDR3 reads CAWGQGGDTQYF. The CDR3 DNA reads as TGTGCCTGGGGGCAGGGAGGTGATACGCAGTATTTT.

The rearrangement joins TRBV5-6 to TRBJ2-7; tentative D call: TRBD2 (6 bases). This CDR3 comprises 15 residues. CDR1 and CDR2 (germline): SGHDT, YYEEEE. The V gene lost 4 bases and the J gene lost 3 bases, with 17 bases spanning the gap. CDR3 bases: TGTGCCAGCAGCACACCACGGGACTCCGACTACGAGCAGTACTTC. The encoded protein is CASSTPRDSDYEQYF.

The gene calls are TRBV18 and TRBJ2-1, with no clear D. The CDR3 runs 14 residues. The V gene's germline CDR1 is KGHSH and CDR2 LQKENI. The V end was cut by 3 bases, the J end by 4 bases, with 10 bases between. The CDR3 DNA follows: TGTGCCAGCTCACCCGAGACTGGTTACAATGAGCAGTTCTTC. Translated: CASSPETGYNEQFF.

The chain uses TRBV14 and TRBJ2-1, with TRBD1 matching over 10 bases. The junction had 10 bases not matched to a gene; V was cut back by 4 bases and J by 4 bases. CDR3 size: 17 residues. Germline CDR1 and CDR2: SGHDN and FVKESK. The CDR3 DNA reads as TGTGCCAGCAGCCTATTGCTCCGGGACAGGGGTTACAATGAGCAGTTCTTC. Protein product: CASSLLLRDRGYNEQFF.

Here the CDR3 DNA reads TGTGCCATCAGTACTAGGGACAGGGAAACTCCCCAGCATTTT. Translation gives CAISTRDRETPQHF. V is TRBV10-3 and J is TRBJ1-5; 9 nucleotides match TRBD1. Germline CDR1 reads ENHRY; CDR2 reads SYGVKD. The V segment lost 5 bases and the J segment 10 bases; nucleotides outside the gene matches: 9. The CDR3 totals 14 residues.

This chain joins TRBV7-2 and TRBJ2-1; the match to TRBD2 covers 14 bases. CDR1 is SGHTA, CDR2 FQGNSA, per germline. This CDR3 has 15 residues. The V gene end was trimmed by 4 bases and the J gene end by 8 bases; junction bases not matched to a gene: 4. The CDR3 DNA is TGTGCCAGCAGCTCCCGGGGACTAGCGGGAGATGAGCAGTTCTTC. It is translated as CASSSRGLAGDEQFF. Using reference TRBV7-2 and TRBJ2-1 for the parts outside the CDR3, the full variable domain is GAGVSQSPSNKVTEKGKDVELRCDPISGHTALYWYRQSLGQGLEFLIYFQGNSAPDKSGLPSDRFSAERTGGSVSTLTIQRTQQEDSAVYLCASSSRGLAGDEQFFGPGTRLTVL.

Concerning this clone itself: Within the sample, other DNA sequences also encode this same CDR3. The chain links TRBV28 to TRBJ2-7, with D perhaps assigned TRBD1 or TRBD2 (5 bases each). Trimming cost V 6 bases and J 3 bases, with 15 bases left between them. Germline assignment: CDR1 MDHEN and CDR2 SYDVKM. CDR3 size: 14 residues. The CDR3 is CASSLRGPSYEQYF. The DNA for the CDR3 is TGTGCCAGCAGCTTACGGGGACCCAGCTACGAGCAGTACTTC.

The CDR3 DNA is TGTGCCTGGAGTGTACCTGTTCAGGGGGTTATTAGGGGGGCCAACGTCCTGACTTTC. Residues: CAWSVPVQGVIRGANVLTF. The chain uses TRBV30 and TRBJ2-6; 7 bases are shared with TRBD1. CDR1 and CDR2 (germline): GTSNPN, SVGIG (reference sequence). The trim removed 0 bases at V and 4 bases at J, leaving 15 bases unmatched. This CDR3 is 19 amino acids long.

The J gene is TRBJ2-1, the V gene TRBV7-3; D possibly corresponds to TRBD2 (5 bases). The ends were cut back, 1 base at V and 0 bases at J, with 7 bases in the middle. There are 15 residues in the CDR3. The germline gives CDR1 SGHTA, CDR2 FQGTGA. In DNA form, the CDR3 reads TGTGCCAGCAGCTTAAGGGAGAACTCCTACAATGAGCAGTTCTTC. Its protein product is CASSLRENSYNEQFF.

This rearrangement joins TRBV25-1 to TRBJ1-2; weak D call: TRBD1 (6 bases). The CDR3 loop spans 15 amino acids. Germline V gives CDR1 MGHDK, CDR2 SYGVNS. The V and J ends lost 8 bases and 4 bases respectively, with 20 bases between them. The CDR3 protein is CASQKGVGGFYGYTF. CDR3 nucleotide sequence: TGTGCCAGCCAAAAAGGGGTTGGGGGCTTCTATGGCTACACCTTC.

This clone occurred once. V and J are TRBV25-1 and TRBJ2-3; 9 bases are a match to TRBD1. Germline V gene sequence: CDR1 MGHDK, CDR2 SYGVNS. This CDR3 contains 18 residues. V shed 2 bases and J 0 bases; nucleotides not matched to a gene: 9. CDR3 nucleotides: TGTGCCAGCAGTGAAACCCTGGGACAGGGAACCAGCACAGATACGCAGTATTTT. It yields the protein CASSETLGQGTSTDTQYF.

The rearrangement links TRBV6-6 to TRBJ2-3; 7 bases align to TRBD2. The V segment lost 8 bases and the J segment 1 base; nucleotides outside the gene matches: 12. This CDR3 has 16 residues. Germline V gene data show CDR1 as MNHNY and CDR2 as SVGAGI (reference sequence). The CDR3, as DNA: TGTGCCAGCCATCCGGGAGGTCTTGGTGGCACAGATACGCAGTATTTT. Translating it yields CASHPGGLGGTDTQYF.

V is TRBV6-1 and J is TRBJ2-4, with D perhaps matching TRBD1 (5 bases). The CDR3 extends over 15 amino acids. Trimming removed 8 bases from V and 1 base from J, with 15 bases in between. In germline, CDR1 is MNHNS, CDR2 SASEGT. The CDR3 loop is CASEGHYRAKNIQYF. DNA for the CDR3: TGTGCCAGCGAAGGACATTATAGGGCCAAAAACATTCAGTACTTC.

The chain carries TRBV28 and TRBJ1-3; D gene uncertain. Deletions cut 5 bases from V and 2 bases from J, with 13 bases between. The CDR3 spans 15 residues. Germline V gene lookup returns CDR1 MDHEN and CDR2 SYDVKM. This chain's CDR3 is CASSPLSGAGNTIYF. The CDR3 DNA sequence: TGTGCCAGCAGTCCGCTAAGCGGAGCTGGAAACACCATATATTTT.

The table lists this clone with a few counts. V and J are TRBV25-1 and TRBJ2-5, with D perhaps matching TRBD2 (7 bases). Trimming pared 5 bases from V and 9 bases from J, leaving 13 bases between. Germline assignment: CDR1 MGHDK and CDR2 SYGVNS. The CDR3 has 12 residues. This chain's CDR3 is CASSRQAGAQYF. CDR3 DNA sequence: TGTGCCAGCAGTCGACAGGCGGGGGCCCAGTACTTC.

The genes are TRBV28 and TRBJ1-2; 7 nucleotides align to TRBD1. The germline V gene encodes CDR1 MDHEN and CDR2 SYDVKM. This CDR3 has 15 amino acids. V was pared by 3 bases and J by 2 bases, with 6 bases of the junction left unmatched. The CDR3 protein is CASSLIGTANYGYTF. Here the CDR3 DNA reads TGTGCCAGCAGTTTGATAGGGACAGCCAACTATGGCTACACCTTC.

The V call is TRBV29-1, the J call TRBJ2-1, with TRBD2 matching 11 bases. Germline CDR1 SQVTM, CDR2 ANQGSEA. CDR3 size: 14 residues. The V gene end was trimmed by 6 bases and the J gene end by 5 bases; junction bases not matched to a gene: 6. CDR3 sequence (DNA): TGCAGCGTGATGGGACTAGCGGATCACAATGAGCAGTTCTTC. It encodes CSVMGLADHNEQFF.

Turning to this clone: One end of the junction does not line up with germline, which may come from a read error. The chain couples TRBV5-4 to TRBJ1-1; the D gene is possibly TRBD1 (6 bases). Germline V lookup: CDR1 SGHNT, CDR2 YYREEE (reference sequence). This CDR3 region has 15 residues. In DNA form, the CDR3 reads TGTGCCAGCAGGAACTTGGTGGGGGCGAACGCTGAAGCTTTCTTT. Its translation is CASRNLVGANAEAFF.